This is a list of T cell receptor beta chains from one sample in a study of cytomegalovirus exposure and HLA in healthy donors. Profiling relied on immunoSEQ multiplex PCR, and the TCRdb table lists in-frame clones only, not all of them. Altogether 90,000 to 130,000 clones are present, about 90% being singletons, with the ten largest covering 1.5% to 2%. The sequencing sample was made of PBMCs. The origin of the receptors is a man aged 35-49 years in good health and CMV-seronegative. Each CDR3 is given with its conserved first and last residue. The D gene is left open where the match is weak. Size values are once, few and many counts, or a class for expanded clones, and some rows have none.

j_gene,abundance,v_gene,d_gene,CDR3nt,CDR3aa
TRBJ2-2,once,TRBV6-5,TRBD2,TGTGCCAGCTATAGCGGGGGGGTTCGTACCGGGGAGCTGTTTTTT,CASYSGGVRTGELFF
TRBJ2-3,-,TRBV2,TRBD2,TGTGCCAGCAGGAGACTAGCGGGGGGGACAGATACGCAGTATTTT,CASRRLAGGTDTQYF
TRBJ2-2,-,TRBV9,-,TGTGCCAGCAGCCAAAGAGGTGGTAGCCAGGGCACCGGGGAGCTGTTTTTT,CASSQRGGSQGTGELFF
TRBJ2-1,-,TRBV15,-,TGTGCCACCAGCAGAGCGACCCGGAGGGATATGAATGAGCAGTTCTTC,CATSRATRRDMNEQFF
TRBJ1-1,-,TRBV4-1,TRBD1,TGCGCCAGCAGGCAGGGGGCAGAGACTGAAGCTTTCTTT,CASRQGAETEAFF
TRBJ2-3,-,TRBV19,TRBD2,TGTGCCAGTAGTATGCTCCCGACTAGCGGGGGGGATACGCAGTATTTT,CASSMLPTSGGDTQYF
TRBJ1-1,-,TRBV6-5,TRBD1,TGTGCCAGCAGCCGGGGACAGCACCACACTGAAGCTTTCTTT,CASSRGQHHTEAFF
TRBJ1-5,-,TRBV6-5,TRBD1,TGTGCCAGCAGCCTCAGGGGGTTTCATCAGCCCCAGCATTTT,CASSLRGFHQPQHF
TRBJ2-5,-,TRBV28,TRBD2,TGTGCCAGCAGTTCTCTAGCGGGGGGGTGGGAGACCCAGTACTTC,CASSSLAGGWETQYF
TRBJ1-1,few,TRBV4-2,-,TGTGCCAGCAGCCAAGACGTCCCGAGCACTGAAGCTTTCTTT,CASSQDVPSTEAFF
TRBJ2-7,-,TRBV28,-,TGTGCCAGCAGAACAGGGTTCTACGAGCAGTACTTC,CASRTGFYEQYF
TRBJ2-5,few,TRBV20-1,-,TGCAGTGCTATAGCCGAACAGACCCAGTACTTC,CSAIAEQTQYF
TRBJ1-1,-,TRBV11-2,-,TGTGCCAGCAGGTCCACACAGGGAGGGACTGAAGCTTTCTTT,CASRSTQGGTEAFF
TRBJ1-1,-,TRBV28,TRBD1,TGTGCCAGCACCCATGGGACAGGTAACACTGAAGCTTTCTTT,CASTHGTGNTEAFF
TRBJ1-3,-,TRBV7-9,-,TGTGCCAGCAGCTTTCAGGGAGGCCTCTCTGGAAACACCATATATTTT,CASSFQGGLSGNTIYF
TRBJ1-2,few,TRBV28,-,TGTGCCAGCAGTTTACCCGTCTATGGCTACACCTTC,CASSLPVYGYTF
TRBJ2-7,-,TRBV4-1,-,TGCGCCAGCAGCCAAGATCCGACAGAAAGTCTACGCGAGCAGTACTTC,CASSQDPTESLREQYF
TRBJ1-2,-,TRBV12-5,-,TGTGCTAGTGGACCGGGGGGCGGCGGTGGCTACACCTTC,CASGPGGGGGYTF
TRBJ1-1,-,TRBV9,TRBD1,TGTGCCAGCAGCGTAATGACAGGGGGGCAAACTGAAGCTTTCTTT,CASSVMTGGQTEAFF
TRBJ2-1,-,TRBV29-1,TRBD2,TGCAGCGGATCGACTAGCGGGTACAATGAGCAGTTCTTC,CSGSTSGYNEQFF
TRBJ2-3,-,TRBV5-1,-,TGCGCCAGCAGCTTGAGGCAGGGAGGCGCAGATACGCAGTATTTT,CASSLRQGGADTQYF
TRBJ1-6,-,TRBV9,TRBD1,TGTGCCAGCTCTTCCGGGACAGGGGGAAATTCACCCCTCCACTTT,CASSSGTGGNSPLHF
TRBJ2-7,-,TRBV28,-,TGTGCCAGCAGTTTATCGGTGGCCTACGAGCAGTACTTC,CASSLSVAYEQYF
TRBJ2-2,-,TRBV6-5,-,TGTGCCAGCAGTTTCGGGGCGGGGACTACCGGGGAGCTGTTTTTT,CASSFGAGTTGELFF
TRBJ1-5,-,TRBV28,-,TGTGCCAGCGAGCGACAGAGCAATCAGCCCCAGCATTTT,CASERQSNQPQHF
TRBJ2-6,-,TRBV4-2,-,TGTGCCAGCAGCCAAGCAGGGTCTACCGGGGCCAACGTCCTGACTTTC,CASSQAGSTGANVLTF
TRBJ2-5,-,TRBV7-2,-,TGTGCCAGCAGCTTAGCGCCAGGACTCGAAGAGACCCAGTACTTC,CASSLAPGLEETQYF
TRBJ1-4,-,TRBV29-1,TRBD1,TGCAGCGTTGAAGATCAACAGGGGGCGGAAAAACTGTTTTTT,CSVEDQQGAEKLFF
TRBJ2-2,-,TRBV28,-,TGTGCCAGCCTATCCAGGGGAAACACCGGGGAGCTGTTTTTT,CASLSRGNTGELFF
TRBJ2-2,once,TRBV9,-,TGTGCCAGCAGCGTGGTCGGGGATACCGGGGAGCTGTTTTTT,CASSVVGDTGELFF
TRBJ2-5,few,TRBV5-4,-,TGTGCCAGCAGCGGGACATATCAAGAGACCCAGTACTTC,CASSGTYQETQYF
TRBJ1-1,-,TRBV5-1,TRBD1,TGCGCCAGCAGCCGTGCTACAGGGGGTACTGAAGCTTTCTTT,CASSRATGGTEAFF
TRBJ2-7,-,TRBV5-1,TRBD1,TGCGCCAGCAAGAAAGGGACAGGGACCTACGAGCAGTACTTC,CASKKGTGTYEQYF
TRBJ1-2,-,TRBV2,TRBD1,TGTGCCAGCATCCCGACCGGGACAGTCATAGTTGGTGGCTACACCTTC,CASIPTGTVIVGGYTF
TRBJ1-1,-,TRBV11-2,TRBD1,TGTGCCAGCAGCTTAAGGGGGCCCTTGAACACTGAAGCTTTCTTT,CASSLRGPLNTEAFF
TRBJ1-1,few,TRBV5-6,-,TGTGCCAGCAGCTTAGAGGGACATAAGTTCATGAACACTGAAGCTTTCTTT,CASSLEGHKFMNTEAFF
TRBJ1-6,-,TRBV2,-,TGTGCCAGCAGTGATAACGAGAGATCACCCCTCCACTTT,CASSDNERSPLHF
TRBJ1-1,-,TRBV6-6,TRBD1,TGTGCCAGCAGTAGACAGGGGCGGACTGAAGCTTTCTTT,CASSRQGRTEAFF
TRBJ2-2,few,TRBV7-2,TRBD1,TGTGCCAGCAGCCCCGGACAGGGAAACACCGGGGAGCTGTTTTTT,CASSPGQGNTGELFF
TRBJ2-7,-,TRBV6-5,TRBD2,TGTGCCAGCCGGGGTAGCGGGGGCACCTACGAGCAGTACTTC,CASRGSGGTYEQYF
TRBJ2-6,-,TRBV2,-,TGTGCCAGCAGCAGGGGATCCTCTGGGGCCAACGTCCTGACTTTC,CASSRGSSGANVLTF
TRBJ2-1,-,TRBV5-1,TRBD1,TGCGCCAGCAGCTTGGCTGGGACAGGGAGCTCCTACAATGAGCAGTTCTTC,CASSLAGTGSSYNEQFF
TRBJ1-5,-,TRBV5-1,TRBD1,TGCGCCAGCAGCTTGGACAGGGGGGACAATCAGCCCCAGCATTTT,CASSLDRGDNQPQHF
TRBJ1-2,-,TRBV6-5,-,TGTGCCAGCAGTTCCCCCAGCGGGCTTGGCTACACCTTC,CASSSPSGLGYTF
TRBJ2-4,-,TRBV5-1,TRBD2,TGCGCCAGCAGGGAGAGCGGGAGCATTCAGTACTTC,CASRESGSIQYF
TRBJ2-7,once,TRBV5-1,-,TGCGCCAGCACCATGTTCGGGTCCTACGAGCAGTACTTC,CASTMFGSYEQYF
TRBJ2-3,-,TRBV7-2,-,TGTGCCAGCAGCTTAGCGCGACTGTCACTCACAGATACGCAGTATTTT,CASSLARLSLTDTQYF
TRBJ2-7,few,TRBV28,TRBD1,TGTGCCAGCAGAAGTACCGGGACAGGGTCAAACGAGCAGTACTTC,CASRSTGTGSNEQYF
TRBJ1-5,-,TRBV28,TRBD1,TGTGCCAGCAGTTTGCCAGGACAGGCGGATGGACAGCCCCAGCATTTT,CASSLPGQADGQPQHF
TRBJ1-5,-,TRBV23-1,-,TGCGCCAGCAGTCAATCGACGGGGAGAGATCAGCCCCAGCATTTT,CASSQSTGRDQPQHF
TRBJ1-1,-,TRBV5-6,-,TGTGCCAGCTACACGGGACACCCGAGGGCTGAAGCTTTCTTT,CASYTGHPRAEAFF
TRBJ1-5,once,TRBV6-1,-,TGTGCCAGCATACAGGGAATTGGGAATCAGCCCCAGCATTTT,CASIQGIGNQPQHF